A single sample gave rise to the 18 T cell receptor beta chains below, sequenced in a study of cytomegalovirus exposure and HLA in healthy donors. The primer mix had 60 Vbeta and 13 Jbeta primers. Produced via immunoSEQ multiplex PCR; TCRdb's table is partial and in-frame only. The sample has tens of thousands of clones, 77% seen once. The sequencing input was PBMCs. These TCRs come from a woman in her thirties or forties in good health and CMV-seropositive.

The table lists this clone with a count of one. The CDR3 protein is CASRQPVSSYNEQFF. As DNA, the CDR3 is TGTGCCAGCAGGCAACCAGTAAGCTCCTACAATGAGCAGTTCTTC. The gene calls are TRBV6-5 and TRBJ2-1; D gene unclear. The ends were cut back, 6 bases at V and 0 bases at J, with 12 bases in the middle. The germline gives CDR1 MNHEY, CDR2 SVGAGI. The CDR3 spans 15 residues.

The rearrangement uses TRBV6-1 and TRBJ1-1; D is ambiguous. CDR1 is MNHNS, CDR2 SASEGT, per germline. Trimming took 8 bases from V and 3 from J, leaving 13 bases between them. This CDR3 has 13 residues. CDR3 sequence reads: CASGFSQDTEAFF. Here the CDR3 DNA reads TGTGCCAGCGGATTCTCTCAGGACACTGAAGCTTTCTTT.

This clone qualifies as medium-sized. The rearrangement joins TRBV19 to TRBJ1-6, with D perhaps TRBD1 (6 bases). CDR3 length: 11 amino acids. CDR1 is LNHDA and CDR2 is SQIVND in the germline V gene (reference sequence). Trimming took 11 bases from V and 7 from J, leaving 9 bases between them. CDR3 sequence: CAGGQNSPLHF. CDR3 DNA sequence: TGTGCCGGTGGACAGAATTCACCCCTCCACTTT.

The CDR3 is CASSHSGTSTDTQYF. The CDR3 DNA is TGCGCCAGCAGCCACTCAGGGACTAGCACAGATACGCAGTATTTT. The chain couples TRBV5-1 to TRBJ2-3; a possible D gene is TRBD2 (6 bases). This CDR3 has 15 residues. The ends were cut back, 4 bases at V and 0 bases at J, with 12 bases in the middle. The V gene's germline CDR1 is SGHRS and CDR2 YFSETQ.

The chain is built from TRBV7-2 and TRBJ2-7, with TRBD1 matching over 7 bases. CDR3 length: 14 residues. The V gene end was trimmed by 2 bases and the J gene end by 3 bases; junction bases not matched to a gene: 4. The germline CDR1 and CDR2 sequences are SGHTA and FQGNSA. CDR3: CASSLFRDSYEQYF. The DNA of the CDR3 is TGTGCCAGCAGCTTATTCCGGGACAGCTACGAGCAGTACTTC.

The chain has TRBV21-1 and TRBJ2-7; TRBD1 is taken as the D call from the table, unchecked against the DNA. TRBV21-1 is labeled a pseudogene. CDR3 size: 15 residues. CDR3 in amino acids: CASSARDRAPYEQYF. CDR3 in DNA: TGTGCCAGCAGCGCCCGGGACAGGGCCCCCTACGAGCAGTACTTC.

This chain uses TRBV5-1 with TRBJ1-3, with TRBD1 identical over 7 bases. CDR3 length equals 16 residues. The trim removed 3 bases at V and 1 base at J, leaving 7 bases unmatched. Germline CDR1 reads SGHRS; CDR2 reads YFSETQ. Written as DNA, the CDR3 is TGCGCCAGCAGCTGGACAGGACCTACATCTGGAAACACCATATATTTT. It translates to CASSWTGPTSGNTIYF.

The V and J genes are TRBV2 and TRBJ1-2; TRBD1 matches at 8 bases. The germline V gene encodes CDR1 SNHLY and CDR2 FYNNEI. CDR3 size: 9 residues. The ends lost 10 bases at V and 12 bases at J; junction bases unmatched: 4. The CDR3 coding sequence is TGTGCCATTCGACAGGGGAACACCTTC. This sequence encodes CAIRQGNTF.

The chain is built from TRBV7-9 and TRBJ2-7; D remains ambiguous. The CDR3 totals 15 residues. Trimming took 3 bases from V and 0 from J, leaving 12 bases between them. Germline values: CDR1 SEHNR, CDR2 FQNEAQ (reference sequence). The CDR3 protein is CASSFGDRYSYEQYF. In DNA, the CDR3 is TGTGCCAGCAGCTTCGGAGACCGCTACTCCTACGAGCAGTACTTC.

CDR3 sequence reads: CASSSSLGYEQYF. DNA of the CDR3: TGTGCCAGCAGCTCCTCCCTCGGGTACGAGCAGTACTTC. This chain connects TRBV5-6 to TRBJ2-7; D call uncertain. CDR3 length: 13 amino acids. CDR1 is SGHDT, CDR2 YYEEEE, per germline. With 3 bases removed from V and 4 bases from J, the gap between germline ends came to 11 bases. The full variable domain, rest sourced from reference TRBV5-6 and TRBJ2-7, is DAGVTQSPTHLIKTRGQQVTLRCSPKSGHDTVSWYQQALGQGPQFIFQYYEEEERQRGNFPDRFSGHQFPNYSSELNVNALLLGDSALYLCASSSSLGYEQYFGPGTRLTVT.

The CDR3 region is CASSLEPDTEAFF. CDR3 sequence (DNA): TGCGCCAGCAGCTTGGAGCCCGACACTGAAGCTTTCTTT. This rearrangement joins TRBV5-1 to TRBJ1-1; D uncertain. The CDR3 runs 13 residues. Trimming removed 0 bases at V and 3 bases at J, with 6 bases between. Looked up from germline, CDR1 is SGHRS and CDR2 is YFSETQ.

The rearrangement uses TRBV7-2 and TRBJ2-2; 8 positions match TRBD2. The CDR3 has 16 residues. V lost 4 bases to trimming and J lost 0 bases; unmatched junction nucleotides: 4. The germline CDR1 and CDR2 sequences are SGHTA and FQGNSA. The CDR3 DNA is TGTGCCAGCAGCTCCCGGACTAGCCCGAACACCGGGGAGCTGTTTTTT. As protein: CASSSRTSPNTGELFF.

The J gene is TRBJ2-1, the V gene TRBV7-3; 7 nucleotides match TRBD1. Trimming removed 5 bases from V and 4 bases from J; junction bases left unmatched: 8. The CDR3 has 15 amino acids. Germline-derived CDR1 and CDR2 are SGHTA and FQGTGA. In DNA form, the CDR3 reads TGTGCCAGCAGCGCCGGGACAGCTCCATACAATGAGCAGTTCTTC. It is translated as CASSAGTAPYNEQFF.

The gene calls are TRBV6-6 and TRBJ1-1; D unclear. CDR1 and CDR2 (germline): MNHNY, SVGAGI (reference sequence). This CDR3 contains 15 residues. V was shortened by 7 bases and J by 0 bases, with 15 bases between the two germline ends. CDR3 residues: CASTESLVLNTEAFF. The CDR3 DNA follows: TGTGCCAGCACCGAGAGTTTGGTTCTGAACACTGAAGCTTTCTTT.

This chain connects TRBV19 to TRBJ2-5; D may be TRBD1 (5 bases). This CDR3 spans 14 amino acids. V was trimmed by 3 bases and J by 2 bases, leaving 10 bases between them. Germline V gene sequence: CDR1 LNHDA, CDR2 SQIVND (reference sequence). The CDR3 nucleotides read TGTGCCAGTAGTATGAGGCAGGGTCAAGAGACCCAGTACTTC. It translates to CASSMRQGQETQYF.

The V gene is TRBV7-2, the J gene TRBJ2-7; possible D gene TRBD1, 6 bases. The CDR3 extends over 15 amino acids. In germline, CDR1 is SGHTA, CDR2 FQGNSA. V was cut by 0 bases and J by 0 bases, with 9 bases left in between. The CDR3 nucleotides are TGTGCCAGCAGCTTAGCGGGGGCCAGCTCCTACGAGCAGTACTTC. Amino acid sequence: CASSLAGASSYEQYF.

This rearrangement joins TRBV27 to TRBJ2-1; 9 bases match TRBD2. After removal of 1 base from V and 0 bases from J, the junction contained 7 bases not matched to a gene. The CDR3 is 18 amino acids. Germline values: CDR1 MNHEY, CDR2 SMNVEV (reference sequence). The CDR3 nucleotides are TGTGCCAGCAGTTTATACTGGCGGGGGGGAACCTCCTACAATGAGCAGTTCTTC. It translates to CASSLYWRGGTSYNEQFF.

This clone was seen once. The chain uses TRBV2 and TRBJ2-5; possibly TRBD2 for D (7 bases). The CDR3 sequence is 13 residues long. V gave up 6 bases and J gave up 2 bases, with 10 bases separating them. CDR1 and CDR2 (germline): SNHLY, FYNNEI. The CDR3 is CASRGGVQETQYF. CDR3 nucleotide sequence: TGTGCCAGCAGAGGGGGGGTTCAAGAGACCCAGTACTTC.